These T cell receptor beta chains were read from a single sample in a study of CD8 T cells in Susac syndrome. One entry per CDR3 protein, called by TCRdb with MiXCR from the immunoSEQ multiplex PCR reads. This table has 230,000 or so distinct CDR3 sequences, roughly 96% appearing once. The source material was CD4+ T cells from PBMCs. Receptors were obtained from a human donor with multiple sclerosis. Each CDR3 is given with its conserved first and last residue. D genes are given only for firm matches. Only part of the rows carry a size: once, few, many, or a class if the clone is expanded.

v_gene	j_gene	d_gene	abundance	CDR3aa	CDR3nt
TRBV20-1	TRBJ2-7	.	.	CSARDSGRQYF	TGCAGTGCTAGAGATTCGGGCCGGCAGTACTTC
TRBV3-1	TRBJ2-3	.	.	CASSPHKGGRTDTQYF	TGTGCCAGCAGCCCCCACAAGGGGGGGCGCACAGATACGCAGTATTTT
TRBV29-1	TRBJ2-3	.	.	CSVRGPPPGDTQYF	TGCAGCGTGCGGGGGCCCCCACCCGGAGATACGCAGTATTTT
TRBV28	TRBJ2-7	.	.	CAAAENSKDEQYF	TGTGCCGCAGCGGAAAATAGCAAGGACGAGCAGTACTTC
TRBV4-1	TRBJ2-1	.	.	CASSQVVTNNEQFF	TGCGCCAGCAGCCAAGTTGTCACAAACAATGAGCAGTTCTTC
TRBV20-1	TRBJ1-2	.	.	CSARDQQRMSYTF	TGCAGTGCTAGAGATCAACAGCGAATGAGCTACACCTTC
TRBV19	TRBJ1-2	.	.	CASNDQGRYYGYTF	TGTGCCAGTAACGACCAGGGGAGGTACTATGGCTACACCTTC
TRBV3-1	TRBJ2-1	.	.	CASSQELLRNEQFF	TGTGCCAGCAGCCAAGAGTTGCTGAGAAATGAGCAGTTCTTC
TRBV14	TRBJ2-5	.	.	CASSQEETQYF	TGTGCCAGCAGCCAAGAGGAGACCCAGTACTTC
TRBV7-2	TRBJ2-1	.	.	CASSPRARDLQEQFF	TGTGCCAGCAGCCCCAGAGCGCGGGACCTTCAAGAGCAGTTCTTC
TRBV7-2	TRBJ2-1	.	.	CASSLALGGRNEQFF	TGTGCCAGCAGCTTAGCCCTTGGGGGACGCAATGAGCAGTTCTTC
TRBV2	TRBJ1-2	.	.	CASRQGGGYTF	TGTGCCAGCAGGCAGGGCGGGGGCTACACCTTC
TRBV28	TRBJ2-2	TRBD1	.	CASRWTGPIRGTGELFF	TGTGCCAGCAGGTGGACAGGACCCATTAGGGGCACCGGGGAGCTGTTTTTT
TRBV3-1	TRBJ2-1	TRBD1	.	CASSEGQRNEQFF	TGTGCCAGCAGCGAGGGACAGCGCAATGAGCAGTTCTTC
TRBV2	TRBJ1-1	TRBD1	.	CASSDDRGMTEAFF	TGTGCCAGCAGTGACGACAGGGGTATGACTGAAGCTTTCTTT
TRBV7-7	TRBJ2-1	TRBD2	.	CASSPEGRGGQFF	TGTGCCAGCAGCCCCGAGGGGAGGGGCGGGCAGTTCTTC
TRBV20-1	TRBJ1-1	.	once	CSARQANTEAFF	TGCAGTGCTAGGCAGGCGAACACTGAAGCTTTCTTT
TRBV27	TRBJ1-1	.	.	CASSFGGEAFF	TGTGCCAGCAGTTTCGGTGGTGAAGCTTTCTTT
TRBV29-1	TRBJ2-3	TRBD2	.	CSSTTLAGPTDTQYF	TGCAGCTCAACGACTCTAGCGGGACCCACAGATACGCAGTATTTT
TRBV29-1	TRBJ1-1	.	.	CSVVPQGSRTEAFF	TGCAGCGTTGTACCGCAGGGCAGCAGAACTGAAGCTTTCTTT
TRBV12-3/TRBV12-4	TRBJ2-5	TRBD1	.	CASSPRTGGETQYF	TGTGCCAGCAGTCCACGGACAGGGGGAGAGACCCAGTACTTC
TRBV7-9	TRBJ2-5	.	.	CASSLARQLQETQYF	TGTGCCAGCAGCTTAGCGCGTCAGCTTCAAGAGACCCAGTACTTC
TRBV20-1	TRBJ2-1	TRBD2	.	CSARGPSGRTYNEQFF	TGCAGTGCTAGAGGTCCTAGCGGGAGGACCTACAATGAGCAGTTCTTC
TRBV15	TRBJ2-5	.	once	CATSSPTRTNRDGGETQYF	TGTGCCACCAGCAGCCCCACCCGGACCAACCGGGACGGTGGAGAGACCCAGTACTTC
TRBV30	TRBJ2-3	TRBD2	.	CAWSSGGAGAADTQYF	TGTGCCTGGAGTTCAGGAGGAGCGGGAGCGGCAGATACGCAGTATTTT
TRBV30	TRBJ2-6	.	.	CATEMGSGANVLTF	TGTGCCACCGAGATGGGGTCTGGGGCCAACGTCCTGACTTTC
TRBV5-1	TRBJ2-7	.	.	CASSFSGQPYEQYF	TGCGCCAGCAGCTTTTCGGGACAACCCTACGAGCAGTACTTC
TRBV28	TRBJ2-7	.	.	CASSKFYEQYF	TGTGCCAGCAGCAAATTCTACGAGCAGTACTTC
TRBV3-1	TRBJ1-1	TRBD1	.	CASSQPRTGGTSPAFF	TGTGCCAGCAGCCAACCTCGGACAGGGGGCACGTCCCCAGCTTTCTTT
TRBV7-2	TRBJ2-7	.	.	CASSLWASSSYEQYF	TGTGCCAGCAGCTTATGGGCCTCAAGCTCCTACGAGCAGTACTTC
TRBV29-1	TRBJ2-7	.	.	CSVEFGNEQYF	TGCAGCGTTGAGTTCGGGAACGAGCAGTACTTC
TRBV19	TRBJ2-7	.	.	CASSAGRLSYEQYF	TGTGCCAGTAGTGCAGGGCGGCTTTCCTACGAGCAGTACTTC
TRBV12-3/TRBV12-4	TRBJ1-4	.	.	CASRTGTVNEKLFF	TGTGCCAGCAGAACTGGGACGGTTAATGAAAAACTGTTTTTT
TRBV9	TRBJ2-3	.	.	CASSVGTVPPIQMTQYF	TGTGCCAGCAGCGTGGGGACGGTCCCCCCGATACAGATGACGCAGTATTTT
TRBV7-8	TRBJ1-2	.	.	CASASLGYGYTF	TGTGCCAGCGCTTCTCTCGGGTATGGCTACACCTTC
TRBV19	TRBJ2-6	.	.	CASGGNAGANVLTF	TGTGCCAGTGGAGGCAACGCTGGGGCCAACGTCCTGACTTTC
TRBV28	TRBJ2-3	.	.	CASKAGGADTQYF	TGTGCCAGCAAAGCGGGTGGAGCAGATACGCAGTATTTT
TRBV28	TRBJ2-7	.	once	CASNNLYEQYF	TGTGCCAGCAATAATCTGTACGAGCAGTACTTC
TRBV27	TRBJ2-2	.	.	CASTTWSGPGELFF	TGTGCCAGCACCACCTGGAGCGGCCCCGGGGAGCTGTTTTTT
TRBV29-1	TRBJ2-1	TRBD1	once	CSADREYNEQFF	TGCAGCGCAGACAGGGAGTACAATGAGCAGTTCTTC
TRBV7-9	TRBJ2-7	.	.	CASSPRQYYEQYF	TGTGCCAGCAGCCCGAGACAGTACTACGAGCAGTACTTC
TRBV6-4	TRBJ1-1	.	.	CASSETIRTEAFF	TGTGCCAGCAGTGAGACGATTCGGACAGAAGCTTTCTTT
TRBV7-3	TRBJ2-1	.	.	CASSLTQANEQFF	TGTGCCAGCAGCTTAACGCAGGCCAATGAGCAGTTCTTC
TRBV6-6	TRBJ1-2	.	.	CASKERAALFGYGYTF	TGTGCCAGCAAGGAGAGGGCAGCTCTGTTTGGATATGGCTACACCTTC
TRBV27	TRBJ1-1	.	.	CASSLSDRMNTEAFF	TGTGCCAGCAGTTTAAGCGACAGGATGAACACTGAAGCTTTCTTT
TRBV3-1	TRBJ2-4	TRBD2	.	CASSLRRLAGVQNIQYF	TGTGCCAGCAGCCTAAGAAGGCTAGCGGGAGTCCAAAACATTCAGTACTTC
TRBV6-6	TRBJ2-3	TRBD2	.	CATVSRLAGHDTQYF	TGTGCCACCGTCTCCCGCCTAGCGGGACACGATACGCAGTATTTT
TRBV11-2	TRBJ2-4	.	.	CASSPQGQQRIKNIQYF	TGTGCCAGCAGCCCCCAGGGGCAGCAGAGGATTAAAAACATTCAGTACTTC
TRBV29-1	TRBJ1-5	TRBD1	.	CSVLGQGNNQPQHF	TGCAGCGTCCTGGGACAGGGGAACAATCAGCCCCAGCATTTT
TRBV30	TRBJ2-7	.	.	CAWGLKRASDEQYF	TGTGCCTGGGGCCTGAAGAGGGCTAGCGACGAGCAGTACTTC
TRBV28	TRBJ2-7	.	few	CASSLGRNYEQYF	TGTGCCAGCAGTCTGGGACGGAACTACGAGCAGTACTTC
TRBV29-1	TRBJ2-6	.	.	CSVGSPGSSGANVLTF	TGCAGCGTTGGTTCCCCAGGGAGCTCTGGGGCCAACGTCCTGACTTTC
TRBV21-1	TRBJ1-2	.	.	CASSRHEVEYGYTF	TGTGCCAGCAGCAGGCATGAGGTCGAGTATGGCTACACCTTC